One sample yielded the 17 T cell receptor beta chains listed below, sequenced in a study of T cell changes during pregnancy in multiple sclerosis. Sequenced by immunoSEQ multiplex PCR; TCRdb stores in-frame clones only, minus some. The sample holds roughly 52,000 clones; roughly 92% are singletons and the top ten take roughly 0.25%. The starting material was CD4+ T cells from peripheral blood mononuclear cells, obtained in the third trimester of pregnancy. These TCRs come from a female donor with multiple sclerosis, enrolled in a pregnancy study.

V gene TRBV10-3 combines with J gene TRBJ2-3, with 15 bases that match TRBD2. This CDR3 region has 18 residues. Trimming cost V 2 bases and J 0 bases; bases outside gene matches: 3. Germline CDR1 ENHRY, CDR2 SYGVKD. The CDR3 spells CAISEPGLAGGSTDTQYF. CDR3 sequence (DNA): TGTGCCATCAGTGAGCCGGGACTAGCGGGGGGTAGCACAGATACGCAGTATTTT.

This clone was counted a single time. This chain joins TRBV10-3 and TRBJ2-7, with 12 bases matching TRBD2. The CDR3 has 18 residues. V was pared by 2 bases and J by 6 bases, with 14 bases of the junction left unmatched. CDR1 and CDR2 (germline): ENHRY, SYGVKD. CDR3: CAISEASGRAGSSSEQYF. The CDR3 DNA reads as TGTGCCATCAGTGAGGCTAGCGGGAGGGCCGGATCCTCAAGCGAGCAGTACTTC.

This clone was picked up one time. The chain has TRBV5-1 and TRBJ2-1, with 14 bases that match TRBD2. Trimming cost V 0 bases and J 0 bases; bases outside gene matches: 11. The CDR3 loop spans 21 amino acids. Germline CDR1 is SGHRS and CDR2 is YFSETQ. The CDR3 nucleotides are TGCGCCAGCAGCTTGGGAGTGGGACTAGCGGGGGATCTATCCTCCTACAATGAGCAGTTCTTC. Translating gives CASSLGVGLAGDLSSYNEQFF. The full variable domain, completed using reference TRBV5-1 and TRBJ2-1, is KAGVTQTPRYLIKTRGQQVTLSCSPISGHRSVSWYQQTPGQGLQFLFEYFSETQRNKGNFPGRFSGRQFSNSRSEMNVSTLELGDSALYLCASSLGVGLAGDLSSYNEQFFGPGTRLTVL.

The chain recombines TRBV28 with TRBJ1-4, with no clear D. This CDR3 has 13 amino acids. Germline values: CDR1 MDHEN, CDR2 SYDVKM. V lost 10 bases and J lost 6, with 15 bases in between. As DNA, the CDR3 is TGTGCCAACGGAAGACGGGGTGATGAAAAACTGTTTTTT. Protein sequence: CANGRRGDEKLFF.

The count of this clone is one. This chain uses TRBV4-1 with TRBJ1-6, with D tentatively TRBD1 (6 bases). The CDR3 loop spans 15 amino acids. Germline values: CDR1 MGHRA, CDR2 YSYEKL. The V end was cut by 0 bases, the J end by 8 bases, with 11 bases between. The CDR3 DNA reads TGCGCCAGCAGCCAAGACGGACAGAGAGATTCACCCCTCCACTTT. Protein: CASSQDGQRDSPLHF.

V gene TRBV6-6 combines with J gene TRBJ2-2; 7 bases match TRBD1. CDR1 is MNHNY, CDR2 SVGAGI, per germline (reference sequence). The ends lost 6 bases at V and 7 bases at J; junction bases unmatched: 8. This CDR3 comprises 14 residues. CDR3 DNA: TGTGCCAGCAGCCGAGACAGGGAAGGCGGGGAGCTGTTTTTT. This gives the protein CASSRDREGGELFF.

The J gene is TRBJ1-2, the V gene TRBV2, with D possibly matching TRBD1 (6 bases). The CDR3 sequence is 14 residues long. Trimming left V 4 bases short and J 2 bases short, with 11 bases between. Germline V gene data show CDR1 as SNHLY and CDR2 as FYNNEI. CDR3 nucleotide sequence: TGTGCCAGCAGTGTTGGGGGCGGGAACTATGGCTACACCTTC. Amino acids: CASSVGGGNYGYTF.

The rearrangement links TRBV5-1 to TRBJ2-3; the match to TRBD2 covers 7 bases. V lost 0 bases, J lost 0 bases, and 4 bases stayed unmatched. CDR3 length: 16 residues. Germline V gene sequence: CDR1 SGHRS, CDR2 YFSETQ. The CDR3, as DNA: TGCGCCAGCAGCTTGGATGTACTAGCGAGCACAGATACGCAGTATTTT. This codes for CASSLDVLASTDTQYF.

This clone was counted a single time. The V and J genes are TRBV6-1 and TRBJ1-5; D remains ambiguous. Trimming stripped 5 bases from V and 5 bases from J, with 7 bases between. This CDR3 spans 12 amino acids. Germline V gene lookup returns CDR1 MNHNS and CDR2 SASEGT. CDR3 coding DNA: TGTGCCAGCAGTCTCGGGGATCAGCCCCAGCATTTT. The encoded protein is CASSLGDQPQHF.

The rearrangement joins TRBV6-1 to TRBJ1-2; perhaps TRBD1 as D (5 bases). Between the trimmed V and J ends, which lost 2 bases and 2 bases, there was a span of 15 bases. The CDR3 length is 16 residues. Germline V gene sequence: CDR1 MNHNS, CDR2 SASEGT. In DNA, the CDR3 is TGTGCCAGCAGTGAACGAGGTACGGGGGTCAACTATGGCTACACCTTC. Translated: CASSERGTGVNYGYTF.

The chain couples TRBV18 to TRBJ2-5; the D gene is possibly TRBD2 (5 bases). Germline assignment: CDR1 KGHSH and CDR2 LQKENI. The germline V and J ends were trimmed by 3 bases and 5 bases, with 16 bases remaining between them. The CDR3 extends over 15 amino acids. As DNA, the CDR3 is TGTGCCAGCTCACCCGGGTCAAAGGGAGACGAGACCCAGTACTTC. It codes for CASSPGSKGDETQYF. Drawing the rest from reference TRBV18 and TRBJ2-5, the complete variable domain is NAGVMQNPRHLVRRRGQEARLRCSPMKGHSHVYWYRQLPEEGLKFMVYLQKENIIDESGMPKERFSAEFPKEGPSILRIQQVVRGDSAAYFCASSPGSKGDETQYFGPGTRLLVL.

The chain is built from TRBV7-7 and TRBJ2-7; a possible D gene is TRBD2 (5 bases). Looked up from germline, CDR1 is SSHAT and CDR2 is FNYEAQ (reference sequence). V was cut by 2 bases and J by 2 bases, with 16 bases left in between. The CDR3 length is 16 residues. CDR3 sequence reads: CASSLPYYDGAYEQYF. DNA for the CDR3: TGTGCCAGCAGCTTACCCTATTATGACGGGGCCTACGAGCAGTACTTC.

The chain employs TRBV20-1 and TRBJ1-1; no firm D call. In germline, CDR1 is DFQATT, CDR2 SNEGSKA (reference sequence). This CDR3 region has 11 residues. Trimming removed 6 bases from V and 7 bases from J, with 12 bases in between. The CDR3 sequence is CSATGQVEAFF. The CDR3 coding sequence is TGCAGTGCCACCGGCCAGGTTGAAGCTTTCTTT.

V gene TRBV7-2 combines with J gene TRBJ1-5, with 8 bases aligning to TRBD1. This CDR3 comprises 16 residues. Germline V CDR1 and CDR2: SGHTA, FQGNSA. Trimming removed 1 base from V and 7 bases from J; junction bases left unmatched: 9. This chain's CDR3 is CASSLGLPGGGQPQHF. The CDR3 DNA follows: TGTGCCAGCAGCTTAGGCCTTCCAGGGGGCGGACAGCCCCAGCATTTT.

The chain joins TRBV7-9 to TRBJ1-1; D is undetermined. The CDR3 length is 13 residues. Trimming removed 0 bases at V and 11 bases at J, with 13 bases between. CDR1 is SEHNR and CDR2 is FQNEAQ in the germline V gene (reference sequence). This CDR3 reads CASSLAPGGSAFF. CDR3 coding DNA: TGTGCCAGCAGCTTAGCGCCGGGAGGATCGGCTTTCTTT.

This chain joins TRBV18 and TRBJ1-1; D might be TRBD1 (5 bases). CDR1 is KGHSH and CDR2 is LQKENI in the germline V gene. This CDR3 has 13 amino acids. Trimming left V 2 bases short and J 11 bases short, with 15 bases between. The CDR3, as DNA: TGTGCCAGCTCACCATCTTCGGGACTTTTCGCTTTCTTT. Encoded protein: CASSPSSGLFAFF.

The chain's CDR3 is CASSSGLGQQETQYF. The DNA of the CDR3 is TGTGCCAGCAGCTCAGGACTGGGACAACAAGAGACCCAGTACTTC. The chain carries TRBV5-6 and TRBJ2-5; perhaps TRBD1 as D (6 bases). V lost 3 bases and J lost 2, with 14 bases in between. Per the germline V gene, CDR1 is SGHDT and CDR2 is YYEEEE. The CDR3 loop spans 15 amino acids.